This TCR beta chain stems from a study of blood T cell repertoires in COVID-19. Assay used: immunoSEQ multiplex PCR; TCRdb lists only in-frame clones, some missing. The data contain 150,000 to 200,000 clones, under 85% of them singletons. The sequence derives from a man aged 50-59 years who had recovered from COVID-19. Sequenced sample: PBMCs or T cells enriched from blood (not recorded which).

The CDR3 region has the DNA TGTGCCAGCGGGACAGGGAACACCGGGGAGCTGTTTTTT. This sequence encodes CASGTGNTGELFF. This chain links TRBV7-9 with TRBJ2-2; 8 bases map to TRBD1. Germline V gene lookup returns CDR1 SEHNR and CDR2 FQNEAQ (reference sequence). The CDR3 consists of 13 residues. Trimming took 8 bases from V and 1 from J; bases not matched to a gene: 0.